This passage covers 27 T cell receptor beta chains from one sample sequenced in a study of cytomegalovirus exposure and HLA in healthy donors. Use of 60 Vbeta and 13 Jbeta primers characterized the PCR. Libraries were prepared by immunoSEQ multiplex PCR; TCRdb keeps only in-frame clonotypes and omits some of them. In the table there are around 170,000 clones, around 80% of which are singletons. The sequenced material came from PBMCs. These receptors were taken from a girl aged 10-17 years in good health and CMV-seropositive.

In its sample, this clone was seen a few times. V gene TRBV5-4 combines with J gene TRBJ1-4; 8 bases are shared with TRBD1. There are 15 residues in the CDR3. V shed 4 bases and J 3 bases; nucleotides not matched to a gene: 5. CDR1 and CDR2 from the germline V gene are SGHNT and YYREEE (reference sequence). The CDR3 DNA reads TGTGCCAGCAGCCCGACAGGGGAGCCTAATGAAAAACTGTTTTTT. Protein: CASSPTGEPNEKLFF.

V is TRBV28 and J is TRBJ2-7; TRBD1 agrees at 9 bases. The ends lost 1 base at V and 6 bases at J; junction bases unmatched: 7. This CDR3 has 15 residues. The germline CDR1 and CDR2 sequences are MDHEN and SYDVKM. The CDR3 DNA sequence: TGTGCCAGCAGTTTATTATCGGGACAGGGAGGCGAGCAGTACTTC. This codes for CASSLLSGQGGEQYF.

The CDR3 loop is CASSPDRSYGYTF. In nucleotides, the CDR3 is TGTGCCAGCAGTCCGGACAGGAGCTATGGCTACACCTTC. The chain links TRBV2 to TRBJ1-2; TRBD1 matches at 7 bases. Trimming at V came to 5 bases and at J to 4 bases, leaving 4 bases not matched to a gene. This CDR3 spans 13 amino acids. Per germline, CDR1 SNHLY and CDR2 FYNNEI. Full variable domain (rest looked up from reference TRBV2 and TRBJ1-2): EPEVTQTPSHQVTQMGQEVILRCVPISNHLYFYWYRQILGQKVEFLVSFYNNEISEKSEIFDDQFSVERPDGSNFTLKIRSTKLEDSAMYFCASSPDRSYGYTFGSGTRLTVV.

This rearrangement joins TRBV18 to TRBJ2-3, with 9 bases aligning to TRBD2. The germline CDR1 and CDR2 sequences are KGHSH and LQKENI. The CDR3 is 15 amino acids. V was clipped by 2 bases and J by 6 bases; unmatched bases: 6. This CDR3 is CASSPSAGGRDTQYF. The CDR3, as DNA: TGTGCCAGCTCACCATCGGCGGGAGGGCGGGATACGCAGTATTTT. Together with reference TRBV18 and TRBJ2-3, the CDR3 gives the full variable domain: NAGVMQNPRHLVRRRGQEARLRCSPMKGHSHVYWYRQLPEEGLKFMVYLQKENIIDESGMPKERFSAEFPKEGPSILRIQQVVRGDSAAYFCASSPSAGGRDTQYFGPGTRLTVL.

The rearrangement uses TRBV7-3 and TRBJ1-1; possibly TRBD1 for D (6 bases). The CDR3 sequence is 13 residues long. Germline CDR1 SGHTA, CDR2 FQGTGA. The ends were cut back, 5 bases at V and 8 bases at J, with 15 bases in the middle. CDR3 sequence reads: CASSPLPTGEAFF. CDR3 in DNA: TGTGCCAGCAGCCCCCTCCCCACAGGGGAAGCTTTCTTT.

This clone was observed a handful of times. Here the CDR3 reads CASSLGATTANEKLFF. The CDR3, as DNA: TGTGCCAGCAGCTTAGGTGCGACAACGGCTAATGAAAAACTGTTTTTT. The chain links TRBV7-9 to TRBJ1-4; the D is unclear. Germline values: CDR1 SEHNR, CDR2 FQNEAQ (reference sequence). The CDR3 runs to 16 residues. Trimming removed 1 base at V and 3 bases at J, with 12 bases between.

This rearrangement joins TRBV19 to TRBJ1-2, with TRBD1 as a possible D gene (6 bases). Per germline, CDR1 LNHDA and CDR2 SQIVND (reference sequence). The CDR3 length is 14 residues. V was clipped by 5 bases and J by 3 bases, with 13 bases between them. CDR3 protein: CASSSQQGHYGYTF. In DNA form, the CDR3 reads TGTGCCAGTAGTTCTCAACAGGGCCACTATGGCTACACCTTC.

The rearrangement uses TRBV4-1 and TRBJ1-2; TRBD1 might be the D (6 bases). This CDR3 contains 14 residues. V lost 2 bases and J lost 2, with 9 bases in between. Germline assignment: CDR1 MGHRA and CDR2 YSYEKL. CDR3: CASSQYTGNYGYTF. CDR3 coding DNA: TGCGCCAGCAGCCAATATACAGGGAACTATGGCTACACCTTC.

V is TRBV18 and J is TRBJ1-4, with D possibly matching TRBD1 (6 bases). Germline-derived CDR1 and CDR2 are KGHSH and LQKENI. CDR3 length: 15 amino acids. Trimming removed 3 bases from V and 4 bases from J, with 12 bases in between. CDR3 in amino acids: CASSPRTALNEKLFF. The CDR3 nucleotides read TGTGCCAGCTCACCTCGGACAGCTCTTAATGAAAAACTGTTTTTT.

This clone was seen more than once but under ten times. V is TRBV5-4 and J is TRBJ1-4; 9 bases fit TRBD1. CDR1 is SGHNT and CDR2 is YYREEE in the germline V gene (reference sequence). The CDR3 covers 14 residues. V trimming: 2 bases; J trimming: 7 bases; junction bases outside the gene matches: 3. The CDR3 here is CASSLQGASEKLFF. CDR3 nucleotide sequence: TGTGCCAGCAGCTTACAGGGGGCAAGTGAAAAACTGTTTTTT.

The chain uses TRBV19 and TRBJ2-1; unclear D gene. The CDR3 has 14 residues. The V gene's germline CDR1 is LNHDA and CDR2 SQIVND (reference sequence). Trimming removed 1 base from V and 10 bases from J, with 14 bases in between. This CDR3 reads CASSIVRSPWEQFF. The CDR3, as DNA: TGTGCCAGTAGTATAGTCAGATCTCCATGGGAGCAGTTCTTC.

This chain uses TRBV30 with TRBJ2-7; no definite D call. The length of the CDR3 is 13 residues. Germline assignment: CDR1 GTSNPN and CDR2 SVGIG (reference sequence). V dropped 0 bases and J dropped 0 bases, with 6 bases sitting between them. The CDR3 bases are TGTGCCTGGAGTGTCGCGAGCTCCTACGAGCAGTACTTC. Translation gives CAWSVASSYEQYF.

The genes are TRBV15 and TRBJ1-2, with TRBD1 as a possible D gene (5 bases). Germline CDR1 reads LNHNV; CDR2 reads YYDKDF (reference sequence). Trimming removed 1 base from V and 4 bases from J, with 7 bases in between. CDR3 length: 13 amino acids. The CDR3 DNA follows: TGTGCCACCAGCAGAGGTCAGGGCTATGGCTACACCTTC. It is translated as CATSRGQGYGYTF.

The CDR3 DNA follows: TGTGCCAGCAGCTTAGGTCGGACAGGCCCGCTGAACTATGGCTACACCTTC. Protein sequence: CASSLGRTGPLNYGYTF. V is TRBV7-2 and J is TRBJ1-2; 7 nucleotides line up with TRBD1. The CDR3 is made up of 17 amino acids. Trimming took 1 base from V and 2 from J; bases not matched to a gene: 10. Germline V gene lookup returns CDR1 SGHTA and CDR2 FQGNSA.

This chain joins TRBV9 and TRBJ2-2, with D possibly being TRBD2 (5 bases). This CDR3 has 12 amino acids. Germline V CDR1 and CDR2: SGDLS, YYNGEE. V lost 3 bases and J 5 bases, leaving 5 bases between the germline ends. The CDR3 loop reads CASSAGTGELFF. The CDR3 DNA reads TGTGCCAGCAGCGCGGGGACCGGGGAGCTGTTTTTT.

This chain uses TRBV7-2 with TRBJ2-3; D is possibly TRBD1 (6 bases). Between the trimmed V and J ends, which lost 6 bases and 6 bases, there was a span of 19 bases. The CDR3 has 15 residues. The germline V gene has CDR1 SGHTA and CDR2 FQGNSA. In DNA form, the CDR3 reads TGTGCCAGCAGTCTGCTACAGGGACGAGGGGATACGCAGTATTTT. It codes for CASSLLQGRGDTQYF.

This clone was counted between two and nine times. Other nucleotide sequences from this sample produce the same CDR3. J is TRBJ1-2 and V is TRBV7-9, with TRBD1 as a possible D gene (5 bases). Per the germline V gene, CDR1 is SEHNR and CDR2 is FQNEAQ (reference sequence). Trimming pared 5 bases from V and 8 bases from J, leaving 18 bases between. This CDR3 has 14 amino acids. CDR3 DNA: TGTGCCAGCAGCCGGCCGGGGGGTACCTACGGCTACACCTTC. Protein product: CASSRPGGTYGYTF.

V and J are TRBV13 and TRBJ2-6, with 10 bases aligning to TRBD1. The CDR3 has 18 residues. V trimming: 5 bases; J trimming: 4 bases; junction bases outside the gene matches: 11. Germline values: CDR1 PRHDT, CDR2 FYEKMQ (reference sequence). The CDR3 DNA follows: TGTGCCAGCAGCACCCCCGGGACAGGGGTTTACGGGGCCAACGTCCTGACTTTC. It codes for CASSTPGTGVYGANVLTF.

The CDR3 is CAWARWALSTEAFF. CDR3 nucleotide sequence: TGTGCCTGGGCCCGTTGGGCACTCAGCACTGAAGCTTTCTTT. V is TRBV30 and J is TRBJ1-1; the D is unclear. V was pared by 5 bases and J by 4 bases, with 17 bases between. Germline-derived CDR1 and CDR2 are GTSNPN and SVGIG (reference sequence). This CDR3 region has 14 residues.

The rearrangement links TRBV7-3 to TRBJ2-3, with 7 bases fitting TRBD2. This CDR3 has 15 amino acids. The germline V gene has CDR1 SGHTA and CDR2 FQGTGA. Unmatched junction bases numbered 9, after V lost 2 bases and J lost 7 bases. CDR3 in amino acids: CASSLSAAGINTQYF. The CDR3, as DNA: TGTGCCAGCAGCTTATCGGCAGCGGGAATCAATACGCAGTATTTT.

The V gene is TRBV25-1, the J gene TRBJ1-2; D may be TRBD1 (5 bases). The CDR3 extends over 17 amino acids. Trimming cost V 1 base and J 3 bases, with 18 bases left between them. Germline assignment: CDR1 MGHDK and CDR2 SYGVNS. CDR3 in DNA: TGTGCCAGCAGTGAATGGAACAGGCCCGGCCCCGACTATGGCTACACCTTC. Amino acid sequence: CASSEWNRPGPDYGYTF.

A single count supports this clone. CDR3 sequence reads: CASSLEGGTSREQFF. The DNA for the CDR3 is TGTGCCAGCAGCTTAGAGGGGGGGACTTCTCGCGAGCAGTTCTTC. This chain connects TRBV7-6 to TRBJ2-1; D might be TRBD2 (7 bases). The V gene lost 1 base and the J gene lost 10 bases, with 17 bases spanning the gap. Germline V CDR1 and CDR2: SGHVS, FNYEAQ. The CDR3 runs 15 residues. The full variable domain, with the rest looked up from reference TRBV7-6 and TRBJ2-1, is GAGVSQSPRYKVTKRGQDVALRCDPISGHVSLYWYRQALGQGPEFLTYFNYEAQQDKSGLPNDRFSAERPEGSISTLTIQRTEQRDSAMYRCASSLEGGTSREQFFGPGTRLTVL.

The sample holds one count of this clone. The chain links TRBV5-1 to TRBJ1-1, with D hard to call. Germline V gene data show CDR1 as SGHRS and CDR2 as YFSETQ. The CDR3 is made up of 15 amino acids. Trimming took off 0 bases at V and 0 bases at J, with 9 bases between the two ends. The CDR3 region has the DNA TGCGCCAGCAGCTTGGAGACAACAATGAACACTGAAGCTTTCTTT. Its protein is CASSLETTMNTEAFF.

In DNA form, the CDR3 reads TGCGCCAGCAGCTGGGTTGGGGGGTCCTACGAGCAGTACTTC. Residues: CASSWVGGSYEQYF. The chain couples TRBV5-1 to TRBJ2-7; a weak D match, TRBD2 (6 bases). CDR1 and CDR2 (germline): SGHRS, YFSETQ. The CDR3 has 14 residues. Trimming took 3 bases from V and 1 from J, leaving 11 bases between them.

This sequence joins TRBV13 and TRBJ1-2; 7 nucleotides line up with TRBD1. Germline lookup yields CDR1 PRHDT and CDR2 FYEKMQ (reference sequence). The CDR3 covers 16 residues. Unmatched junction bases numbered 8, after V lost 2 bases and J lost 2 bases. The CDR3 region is CASSLYRGAMNYGYTF. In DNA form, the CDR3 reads TGTGCCAGCAGCTTATACAGGGGCGCGATGAACTATGGCTACACCTTC.

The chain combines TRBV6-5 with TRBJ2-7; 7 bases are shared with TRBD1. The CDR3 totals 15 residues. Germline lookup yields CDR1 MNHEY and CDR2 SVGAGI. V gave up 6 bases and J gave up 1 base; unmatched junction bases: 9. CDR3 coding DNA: TGTGCCAGCAGCCGAGGACAGGCCCGATCCTACGAGCAGTACTTC. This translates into CASSRGQARSYEQYF.

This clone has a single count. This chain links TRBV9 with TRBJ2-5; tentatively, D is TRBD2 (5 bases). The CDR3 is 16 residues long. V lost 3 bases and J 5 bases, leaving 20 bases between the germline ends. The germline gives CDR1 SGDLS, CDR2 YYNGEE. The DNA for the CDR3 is TGTGCCAGCAGCGCACAGAGCACTAGAGGCCGGGAGACCCAGTACTTC. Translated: CASSAQSTRGRETQYF. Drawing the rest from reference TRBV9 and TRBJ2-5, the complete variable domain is DSGVTQTPKHLITATGQRVTLRCSPRSGDLSVYWYQQSLDQGLQFLIQYYNGEERAKGNILERFSAQQFPDLHSELNLSSLELGDSALYFCASSAQSTRGRETQYFGPGTRLLVL.